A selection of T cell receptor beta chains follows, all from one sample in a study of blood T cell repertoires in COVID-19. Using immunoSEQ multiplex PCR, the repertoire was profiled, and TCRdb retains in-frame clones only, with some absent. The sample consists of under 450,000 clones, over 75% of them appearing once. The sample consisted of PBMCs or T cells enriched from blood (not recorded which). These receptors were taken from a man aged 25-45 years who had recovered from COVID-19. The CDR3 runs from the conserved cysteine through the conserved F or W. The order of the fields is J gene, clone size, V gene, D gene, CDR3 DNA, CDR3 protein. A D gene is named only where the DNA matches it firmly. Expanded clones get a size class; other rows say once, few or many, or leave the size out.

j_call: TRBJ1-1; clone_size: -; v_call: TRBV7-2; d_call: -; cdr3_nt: TGTGCCAGCAGCTTAAGTAGGGGAACCACTGAAGCTTTCTTT; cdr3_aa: CASSLSRGTTEAFF
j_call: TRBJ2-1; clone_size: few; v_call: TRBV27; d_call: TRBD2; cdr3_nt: TGTGCCAGCAGTCAGGGACTAGCCGGGGGGGACAATGAGCAGTTCTTC; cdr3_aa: CASSQGLAGGDNEQFF
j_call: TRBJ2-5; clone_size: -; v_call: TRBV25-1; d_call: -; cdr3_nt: TGTGCCAGCAGTGAATATACAGGGATGAGGGAGACCCAGTACTTC; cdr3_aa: CASSEYTGMRETQYF
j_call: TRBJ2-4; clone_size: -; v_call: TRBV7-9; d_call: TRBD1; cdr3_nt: TGTGCCAGCAGCGGATGGACAGGGGAAGGTGTGGACTTC; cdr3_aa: CASSGWTGEGVDF
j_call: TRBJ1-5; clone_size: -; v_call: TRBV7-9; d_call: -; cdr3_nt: TGTGCCAGCAGCTTTCGGGATCAGCCCCAGCATTTT; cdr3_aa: CASSFRDQPQHF
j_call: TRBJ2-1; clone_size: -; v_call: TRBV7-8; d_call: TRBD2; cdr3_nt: TGTGCCAGCAGCTTAGCGCGGGGGCGGGGGGATAACAATGAGCAGTTCTTC; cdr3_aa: CASSLARGRGDNNEQFF
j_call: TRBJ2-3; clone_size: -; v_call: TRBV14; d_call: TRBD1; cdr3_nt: TGTGCCAGCGCGGGACAGGGCACTTCGTTCACGCAGTATTTT; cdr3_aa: CASAGQGTSFTQYF
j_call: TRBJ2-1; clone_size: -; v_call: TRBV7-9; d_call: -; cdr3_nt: TGTGCCAGCAGCCGTGGTGGGGCAGGCATCAATGAGCAGTTCTTC; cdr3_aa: CASSRGGAGINEQFF
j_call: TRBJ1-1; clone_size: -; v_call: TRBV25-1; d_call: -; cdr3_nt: TGTGCCAGCGTTCCCCCGGGCAGGGAAGGGGGAGCTTTCTTT; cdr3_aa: CASVPPGREGGAFF
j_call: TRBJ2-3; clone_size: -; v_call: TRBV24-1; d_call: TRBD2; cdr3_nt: TGTGCCACCCAGGGACTAGCGGGGGACGATACGCAGTATTTT; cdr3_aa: CATQGLAGDDTQYF
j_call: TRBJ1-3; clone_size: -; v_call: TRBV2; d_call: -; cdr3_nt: TGTGCCAGCAGTGCTCCGGGACACATCTCTGGAAACACCATATATTTT; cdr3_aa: CASSAPGHISGNTIYF